These 17 T cell receptor beta chains were sequenced from one sample in a study of T cell repertoires in cytomegalovirus infection. TCRdb reprocessed the reads via MiXCR and lists one record per CDR3 protein. This sample yields roughly 300,000 distinct CDR3 sequences, of which 9% to 9.5% are seen a single time; over 3.5% belongs to the top ten. The sequenced sample consisted of PBMCs. The receptor set was obtained from a human donor in good health (CMV status not recorded). Some clones in this sample may be carry-over from other donors' samples.

Only a few counts were recorded for this clonotype. The J gene is TRBJ2-3, the V gene TRBV14; 8 nucleotides agree with TRBD2. The germline V gene encodes CDR1 SGHDN and CDR2 FVKESK. The trim removed 3 bases at V and 2 bases at J, leaving 10 bases unmatched. CDR3 length: 17 amino acids. The CDR3 spells CASSQFFSGADTDTQYF. DNA for the CDR3: TGTGCCAGCAGCCAGTTCTTTAGCGGGGCCGACACAGATACGCAGTATTTT.

This clonotype has just a few counts. The CDR3 DNA reads TGTGCCACCAGCAGAGATGCGGGTTGGACTGAAGCTTTCTTT. Translating gives CATSRDAGWTEAFF. This rearrangement joins TRBV15 to TRBJ1-1; D is undetermined. The length of the CDR3 is 14 residues. Germline V gives CDR1 LNHNV, CDR2 YYDKDF (reference sequence). Trimming removed 0 bases from V and 5 bases from J, with 10 bases in between. Full variable domain (remainder filled in from reference TRBV15 and TRBJ1-1): DAMVIQNPRYQVTQFGKPVTLSCSQTLNHNVMYWYQQKSSQAPKLLFHYYDKDFNNEADTPDNFQSRRPNTSFCFLDIRSPGLGDTAMYLCATSRDAGWTEAFFGQGTRLTVV.

V is TRBV6-1 and J is TRBJ1-4; 7 positions match TRBD1. Germline CDR1 is MNHNS and CDR2 is SASEGT. Trimming took 5 bases from V and 5 from J; bases not matched to a gene: 11. There are 16 residues in the CDR3. CDR3 in amino acids: CASSSDRRIRNEKLFF. The CDR3 nucleotides read TGTGCCAGCAGTTCGGACAGGAGGATAAGGAATGAAAAACTGTTTTTT.

The chain combines TRBV24-1 with TRBJ2-1; weak D call: TRBD2 (6 bases). Trimming stripped 5 bases from V and 0 bases from J, with 13 bases between. CDR1 KGHDR and CDR2 SFDVKD come from the germline V gene. The CDR3 contains 16 residues. CDR3 region: CATSGNSGSSYNEQFF. The CDR3 region has the DNA TGTGCCACCAGTGGCAATAGCGGAAGCTCCTACAATGAGCAGTTCTTC.

The V call is TRBV6-6, the J call TRBJ2-1; TRBD2 aligns across 12 bases. V dropped 5 bases and J dropped 9; count of bases not matched to a gene: 8. CDR3 length equals 15 residues. The germline gives CDR1 MNHNY, CDR2 SVGAGI (reference sequence). In DNA, the CDR3 is TGTGCCAGCAGTCAGACTAGCGGGGGTGGCAGTGAGCAGTTCTTC. Translating it yields CASSQTSGGGSEQFF.

There are a few counts of this clonotype. The chain is built from TRBV20-1 and TRBJ1-6; possible D gene TRBD1, 5 bases. The V end was cut by 5 bases, the J end by 11 bases, with 19 bases between. The CDR3 covers 14 residues. Germline-derived CDR1 and CDR2 are DFQATT and SNEGSKA (reference sequence). CDR3 in amino acids: CSAHRYRTGAPLHF. The DNA for the CDR3 is TGCAGTGCTCATAGGTACAGAACGGGGGCACCCCTCCACTTT.

The genes are TRBV6-2 or TRBV6-3 and TRBJ2-5, with 7 bases matching TRBD1. After removal of 6 bases from V and 2 bases from J, the junction contained 3 bases not matched to a gene. There are 13 residues in the CDR3. Germline V lookup: CDR1 MNHEY, CDR2 SVGEGT. CDR3 sequence: CASRGTVQETQYF. As DNA, the CDR3 is TGTGCCAGCAGAGGGACAGTGCAAGAGACCCAGTACTTC.

This clonotype has more than one count but fewer than ten. The chain joins TRBV19 to TRBJ2-7, with D perhaps assigned TRBD1 or TRBD2 (5 bases each). Per the germline V gene, CDR1 is LNHDA and CDR2 is SQIVND (reference sequence). Trimming left V 6 bases short and J 0 bases short, with 9 bases between. This CDR3 has 13 residues. Here the CDR3 reads CASSGTVSYEQYF. DNA of the CDR3: TGTGCCAGTAGCGGGACGGTCTCCTACGAGCAGTACTTC.

On this clonotype itself: This may be a read error: a much more frequent sequence differs by one nucleotide. V is TRBV19 and J is TRBJ2-1, with a tentative D call TRBD2 (5 bases). CDR1 is LNHDA, CDR2 SQIVND, per germline (reference sequence). The CDR3 length is 14 residues. DNA for the CDR3: TGTGTCACCCAAGGACTCAAGTGGCGAAATGAGCAGTTCTTC. This encodes CVTQGLKWRNEQFF.

J is TRBJ1-2 and V is TRBV29-1, with unresolved D. Germline V lookup: CDR1 SQVTM, CDR2 ANQGSEA. V gave up 5 bases and J gave up 4 bases, with 11 bases separating them. The CDR3 spans 12 residues. CDR3 DNA sequence: TGCAGCGTTATAGGCGGAACCTATGGCTACACCTTC. Residues: CSVIGGTYGYTF.

This clonotype was counted between two and nine times. The chain employs TRBV12-3 or TRBV12-4 and TRBJ2-7; tentative D call: TRBD1 (5 bases). The length of the CDR3 is 14 residues. Trimming shortened V by 2 bases and J by 2 bases, and 10 bases separated the two germline ends. CDR3 residues: CASSLKGLPYEQYF. CDR3 sequence (DNA): TGTGCCAGCAGTTTAAAGGGGTTACCCTACGAGCAGTACTTC.

At least ten counts were recorded for this clonotype. The chain recombines TRBV12-3 or TRBV12-4 with TRBJ1-1; perhaps TRBD1 as D (5 bases). V lost 5 bases and J lost 1, with 32 bases in between. This CDR3 has 21 amino acids. The CDR3 here is CASSTIPVRVETYQWNTEAFF. Written as DNA, the CDR3 is TGTGCCAGCAGTACTATTCCCGTCAGGGTCGAGACCTACCAATGGAACACTGAAGCTTTCTTT.

This clonotype has more than one count but fewer than ten. The chain is built from TRBV5-5 and TRBJ2-2, with 7 bases fitting TRBD2. This CDR3 region has 16 residues. V gave up 0 bases and J gave up 2 bases; unmatched junction bases: 4. CDR1 is SGHKS, CDR2 YYEKEE, per germline (reference sequence). The CDR3 is CASSLGLALNTGELFF. For the CDR3, the DNA is TGTGCCAGCAGCTTGGGACTAGCCTTAAACACCGGGGAGCTGTTTTTT.

This clonotype showed up many times. The V call is TRBV12-3 or TRBV12-4, the J call TRBJ2-5, with D unclear. V was clipped by 1 base and J by 4 bases, with 13 bases between them. The CDR3 runs to 15 residues. In DNA form, the CDR3 reads TGTGCCAGCAGTTTAGTTCGGAATAGTTTAGAGACCCAGTACTTC. Translating gives CASSLVRNSLETQYF.

CDR3 in amino acids: CASSQRTGKIEAFF. The CDR3 DNA follows: TGTGCCAGCAGTCAACGGACAGGGAAGATTGAAGCTTTCTTT. This sequence joins TRBV12-3 or TRBV12-4 and TRBJ1-1; 8 bases align to TRBD1. This CDR3 region has 14 residues. J lost 7 bases, V lost 5 bases, and 9 bases had no gene match.

J is TRBJ1-2 and V is TRBV4-3; D is unclear. The CDR3 extends over 16 amino acids. CDR1 is LGHNA and CDR2 is YSLEER in the germline V gene. Trimming took off 0 bases at V and 2 bases at J, with 13 bases between the two ends. The CDR3 DNA is TGCGCCAGCAGCCAAGAGGCACGGTGGGTCAACTATGGCTACACCTTC. This codes for CASSQEARWVNYGYTF.

CDR3 protein: CSVETGSYNEQFF. CDR3 DNA sequence: TGCAGCGTTGAAACAGGCTCCTACAATGAGCAGTTCTTC. V and J are TRBV29-1 and TRBJ2-1; D is perhaps TRBD1 (5 bases). V was trimmed by 2 bases and J by 0 bases, leaving 5 bases between them. Germline-derived CDR1 and CDR2 are SQVTM and ANQGSEA. The CDR3 is 13 amino acids.